Below, 20 T cell receptor beta chains from the same sample are listed, as sequenced in a study of OX40 agonist ivuxolimab in advanced cancers. Sequenced by immunoSEQ multiplex PCR; TCRdb stores in-frame clones only, minus some. Here the sample spans over 60,000 clones, around 90% being singletons. Sequences were derived from CD4+ or CD8+ T cells sorted from blood, sampled in a trial of the OX40 agonist ivuxolimab. Receptors were obtained from an adult with an advanced solid tumor such as melanoma, head and neck, liver or kidney cancer.

This chain connects TRBV6-5 to TRBJ2-3, with D unclear. The CDR3 is 13 residues long. Germline V gives CDR1 MNHEY, CDR2 SVGAGI. The V end was cut by 8 bases, the J end by 2 bases, with 11 bases between. The DNA of the CDR3 is TGTGCCAGCCTAGGACGGCACACAGATACGCAGTATTTT. As protein: CASLGRHTDTQYF.

This clone was seen just once. The rearrangement joins TRBV29-1 to TRBJ2-1, with D hard to call. The CDR3 has 12 residues. V was clipped by 1 base and J by 14 bases, with 15 bases between them. CDR1 SQVTM and CDR2 ANQGSEA come from the germline V gene. This CDR3 reads CSVEVVQHRKFF. DNA for the CDR3: TGCAGCGTTGAAGTGGTACAGCATAGAAAGTTCTTC.

This chain joins TRBV5-5 and TRBJ2-7; D might be TRBD1 (6 bases). The CDR3 covers 13 residues. The germline CDR1 and CDR2 sequences are SGHKS and YYEKEE (reference sequence). The V end was cut by 3 bases, the J end by 10 bases, with 17 bases between. This CDR3 reads CASSYVPGVEQYF. The CDR3 DNA reads TGTGCCAGCAGCTACGTGCCAGGGGTCGAACAGTACTTC.

V gene TRBV7-3 combines with J gene TRBJ2-1, with D possibly being TRBD2 (5 bases). Germline loops: CDR1 SGHTA, CDR2 FQGTGA. V dropped 5 bases and J dropped 4 bases, with 9 bases sitting between them. This CDR3 has 13 residues. DNA of the CDR3: TGTGCCAGCAGCATCGAGGGTTACAATGAGCAGTTCTTC. This sequence encodes CASSIEGYNEQFF.

In its sample, this clone was seen once. V is TRBV30 and J is TRBJ1-1; D is undetermined. Trimming pared 3 bases from V and 4 bases from J, leaving 12 bases between. CDR1 GTSNPN and CDR2 SVGIG come from the germline V gene (reference sequence). This CDR3 contains 13 residues. Here the CDR3 DNA reads TGTGCCTGGAGCCGACAAGCGGGCACTGAAGCTTTCTTT. Its protein is CAWSRQAGTEAFF.

This clone has only a few counts. The chain combines TRBV2 with TRBJ2-7; D call uncertain. In germline, CDR1 is SNHLY, CDR2 FYNNEI. Trimming took 3 bases from V and 3 from J, leaving 9 bases between them. The CDR3 loop spans 13 amino acids. The CDR3 protein is CASSDFSLYEQYF. The CDR3 DNA reads as TGTGCCAGCAGTGATTTCAGTCTCTACGAGCAGTACTTC.

J is TRBJ1-1 and V is TRBV18; D is perhaps TRBD1 (6 bases). Germline CDR1 is KGHSH and CDR2 is LQKENI. This CDR3 spans 13 amino acids. V shed 5 bases and J shed 3 bases, with 10 bases lying between them. The CDR3: CASSGQKYTEAFF. The CDR3, as DNA: TGTGCCAGCTCAGGACAGAAATACACTGAAGCTTTCTTT.

The V call is TRBV5-4, the J call TRBJ1-4, with TRBD1 matching 8 bases. CDR1 is SGHNT, CDR2 YYREEE, per germline (reference sequence). The CDR3 covers 14 residues. V lost 5 bases and J lost 4; bases outside the gene matches: 4. The chain's CDR3 is CASRETGGNEKLFF. CDR3 DNA sequence: TGTGCCAGCAGGGAAACAGGGGGTAATGAAAAACTGTTTTTT.

The rearrangement links TRBV10-2 to TRBJ1-5; possibly TRBD1 for D (5 bases). CDR3 length: 15 amino acids. Germline CDR1 WSHSY, CDR2 SAAADI. V was pared by 3 bases and J by 3 bases, with 12 bases between. CDR3 sequence: CASSDLGVNNQPQHF. The CDR3 DNA reads TGCGCCAGCAGTGATCTGGGGGTTAACAATCAGCCCCAGCATTTT.

The chain carries TRBV29-1 and TRBJ2-2, with D perhaps matching TRBD2 (6 bases). Between the trimmed V and J ends, which lost 4 bases and 1 base, there was a span of 10 bases. This CDR3 comprises 14 residues. Germline-derived CDR1 and CDR2 are SQVTM and ANQGSEA. CDR3 loop: CSVVTRRNTGELFF. The CDR3 coding sequence is TGCAGCGTTGTGACTAGACGGAACACCGGGGAGCTGTTTTTT.

The chain carries TRBV11-1 and TRBJ1-1, with TRBD1 matching over 9 bases. After removal of 3 bases from V and 6 bases from J, the junction contained 8 bases not matched to a gene. CDR1 SGHAT and CDR2 FQDESV come from the germline V gene (reference sequence). This CDR3 has 15 amino acids. The CDR3 coding sequence is TGTGCCAGCAGCTTTGAAGCCGGGACAGGGTCTGAAGCTTTCTTT. Its translation: CASSFEAGTGSEAFF. The complete variable domain, with remaining parts taken from reference TRBV11-1 and TRBJ1-1, reads EAEVAQSPRYKITEKSQAVAFWCDPISGHATLYWYRQILGQGPELLVQFQDESVVDDSQLPKDRFSAERLKGVDSTLKIQPAELGDSAMYLCASSFEAGTGSEAFFGQGTRLTVV.

This clone has a single count. The chain combines TRBV6-1 with TRBJ1-3; D ambiguous. The V and J ends lost 6 bases and 3 bases respectively, with 12 bases between them. CDR1 and CDR2 from the germline V gene are MNHNS and SASEGT. CDR3 length: 14 amino acids. Here the CDR3 reads CASSQDRFGNTIYF. CDR3 DNA sequence: TGTGCCAGCAGCCAGGACCGATTTGGAAACACCATATATTTT.

J is TRBJ2-3 and V is TRBV19, with TRBD2 matching over 8 bases. V lost 4 bases and J lost 1; bases outside the gene matches: 1. Germline CDR1 reads LNHDA; CDR2 reads SQIVND (reference sequence). The CDR3 covers 14 residues. The CDR3 sequence is CASSKAGGTDTQYF. The CDR3, as DNA: TGTGCCAGTAGTAAAGCGGGAGGCACAGATACGCAGTATTTT.

The rearrangement uses TRBV14 and TRBJ2-2, with a possible D match to TRBD2 (5 bases). Trimming shortened V by 4 bases and J by 5 bases, and 17 bases separated the two germline ends. This CDR3 is built from 16 residues. Per germline, CDR1 SGHDN and CDR2 FVKESK. CDR3 region: CASSRDIASGTGELFF. CDR3 sequence (DNA): TGTGCCAGCAGCCGCGACATAGCGAGTGGGACCGGGGAGCTGTTTTTT. The entire variable domain, with the rest obtained from reference TRBV14 and TRBJ2-2, is as follows: EAGVTQFPSHSVIEKGQTVTLRCDPISGHDNLYWYRRVMGKEIKFLLHFVKESKQDESGMPNNRFLAERTGGTYSTLKVQPAELEDSGVYFCASSRDIASGTGELFFGEGSRLTVL.

This chain uses TRBV27 with TRBJ2-7; 9 bases line up with TRBD2. CDR1 MNHEY and CDR2 SMNVEV come from the germline V gene (reference sequence). Trimming removed 5 bases from V and 1 base from J; junction bases left unmatched: 3. This CDR3 is built from 14 residues. The CDR3 DNA reads as TGTGCCAGCAGTCGTAGCGGGGGTTCCTACGAGCAGTACTTC. Translating gives CASSRSGGSYEQYF.

This clone was found a few times. This chain links TRBV28 with TRBJ2-3; 7 nucleotides agree with TRBD2. Per germline, CDR1 MDHEN and CDR2 SYDVKM. The CDR3 covers 15 residues. Trimming at V came to 7 bases and at J to 3 bases, leaving 10 bases not matched to a gene. The DNA for the CDR3 is TGTGCCAGCATCGAGGAGGGTAGCGGGACAGATACGCAGTATTTT. Its translation: CASIEEGSGTDTQYF. Full variable domain (outside the CDR3, taken from reference TRBV28 and TRBJ2-3): DVKVTQSSRYLVKRTGEKVFLECVQDMDHENMFWYRQDPGLGLRLIYFSYDVKMKEKGDIPEGYSVSREKKERFSLILESASTNQTSMYLCASIEEGSGTDTQYFGPGTRLTVL.

This chain connects TRBV5-6 to TRBJ1-2, with D maybe TRBD1 (5 bases). Germline CDR1 SGHDT, CDR2 YYEEEE. V was clipped by 4 bases and J by 2 bases, with 9 bases between them. This CDR3 is 13 amino acids long. CDR3 protein: CASSPGGNYGYTF. CDR3 DNA sequence: TGTGCCAGCAGCCCCGGGGGAAACTATGGCTACACCTTC.

The chain recombines TRBV7-9 with TRBJ1-2; D may be TRBD1 (6 bases). V lost 1 base to trimming and J lost 4 bases, with 10 bases between them. CDR1 and CDR2 (germline): SEHNR, FQNEAQ (reference sequence). The CDR3 contains 14 residues. CDR3 DNA sequence: TGTGCCAGCAGCTTAGGACAGGCGTTCTATGGCTACACCTTC. Amino acids: CASSLGQAFYGYTF.

This rearrangement joins TRBV9 to TRBJ1-4, with 8 bases identical to TRBD1. The CDR3 sequence is 15 residues long. V was pared by 4 bases and J by 8 bases, with 10 bases of the junction left unmatched. The germline V gene encodes CDR1 SGDLS and CDR2 YYNGEE. The CDR3 DNA sequence: TGTGCCAGCAGCCTTGCAGGGGGCGGTAACGAAAAACTGTTTTTT. This gives the protein CASSLAGGGNEKLFF.

There are a few counts of this clone. This chain joins TRBV28 and TRBJ2-7, with D perhaps matching TRBD1 or TRBD2 (5 bases each). The ends were cut back, 6 bases at V and 2 bases at J, with 11 bases in the middle. The CDR3 spans 13 residues. CDR1 is MDHEN, CDR2 SYDVKM, per germline. The CDR3 nucleotides read TGTGCCAGCAGGGGGGATAAGGCCTACGAGCAGTACTTC. Amino acid sequence: CASRGDKAYEQYF.